A single sample gave rise to the 25 T cell receptor beta chains below, sequenced in a study of OX40 agonist ivuxolimab in advanced cancers. Repertoires were generated with immunoSEQ multiplex PCR, while TCRdb's copy carries only in-frame clones and drops some. The sample consists of about 73,000 clones, approximately 90% of them appearing once. Sequences were derived from CD4+ or CD8+ T cells sorted from blood, sampled in a trial of the OX40 agonist ivuxolimab. The receptor set was obtained from an adult with an advanced solid tumor such as melanoma, head and neck, liver or kidney cancer.

The rearrangement joins TRBV27 to TRBJ1-1; a possible D gene is TRBD1 (5 bases). This CDR3 spans 14 amino acids. The V end was cut by 6 bases, the J end by 6 bases, with 17 bases between. Looked up from germline, CDR1 is MNHEY and CDR2 is SMNVEV (reference sequence). The CDR3 loop is CASRDGGGFAEAFF. The CDR3 DNA follows: TGTGCCAGCAGGGATGGGGGGGGATTTGCTGAAGCTTTCTTT.

V is TRBV7-2 and J is TRBJ2-7; D may be TRBD1 or TRBD2 (5 bases each). The ends were cut back, 1 base at V and 2 bases at J, with 12 bases in the middle. Germline loops: CDR1 SGHTA, CDR2 FQGNSA. This CDR3 has 15 residues. Here the CDR3 reads CASSLGGAVTYEQYF. The CDR3 DNA is TGTGCCAGCAGCTTAGGAGGGGCAGTCACCTACGAGCAGTACTTC. Combining the CDR3 with reference TRBV7-2 and TRBJ2-7 gives the whole variable domain GAGVSQSPSNKVTEKGKDVELRCDPISGHTALYWYRQSLGQGLEFLIYFQGNSAPDKSGLPSDRFSAERTGGSVSTLTIQRTQQEDSAVYLCASSLGGAVTYEQYFGPGTRLTVT.

The chain carries TRBV28 and TRBJ2-7, with D perhaps TRBD1 (7 bases). In germline, CDR1 is MDHEN, CDR2 SYDVKM. V lost 5 bases and J lost 5, with 16 bases in between. CDR3 length: 14 residues. CDR3 coding DNA: TGTGCCAGCAGTCCTACAACAGGGGAGGACGAGCAGTACTTC. This encodes CASSPTTGEDEQYF.

This rearrangement joins TRBV7-9 to TRBJ1-2, with D perhaps matching TRBD1 (5 bases). This CDR3 spans 16 amino acids. Trimming cost V 4 bases and J 0 bases, with 15 bases left between them. Germline lookup yields CDR1 SEHNR and CDR2 FQNEAQ (reference sequence). CDR3 amino acids: CASSSRGDSANYGYTF. CDR3 bases: TGTGCCAGCAGCTCACGGGGGGATTCAGCTAACTATGGCTACACCTTC. The variable domain in full, with the rest retrieved from reference TRBV7-9 and TRBJ1-2, is DTGVSQNPRHKITKRGQNVTFRCDPISEHNRLYWYRQTLGQGPEFLTYFQNEAQLEKSRLLSDRFSAERPKGSFSTLEIQRTEQGDSAMYLCASSSRGDSANYGYTFGSGTRLTVV.

The V call is TRBV23-1, the J call TRBJ2-7; 10 bases are shared with TRBD2. TRBV23-1 is assigned to the ORF class and has an uncertain function. V was pared by 4 bases and J by 2 bases, with 11 bases of the junction left unmatched. This CDR3 spans 17 amino acids. In DNA form, the CDR3 reads TGCGCCAGCAGTCTTCTGGAAACTAGCGGGGTTCCCTACGAGCAGTACTTC. As protein: CASSLLETSGVPYEQYF.

The rearrangement uses TRBV14 and TRBJ2-1, with TRBD2 identical over 9 bases. The CDR3 length is 21 residues. V lost 4 bases and J lost 6; bases outside the gene matches: 25. Germline CDR1 and CDR2: SGHDN and FVKESK. This chain's CDR3 is CASSPFFGGAGSGRPLNEQFF. Here the CDR3 DNA reads TGTGCCAGCAGCCCCTTTTTCGGGGGCGCGGGTAGCGGGAGACCCCTCAATGAGCAGTTCTTC.

This sequence joins TRBV7-9 and TRBJ2-5, with 12 nucleotides matching TRBD1. Germline values: CDR1 SEHNR, CDR2 FQNEAQ (reference sequence). Trimming at V came to 6 bases and at J to 3 bases, leaving 5 bases not matched to a gene. This CDR3 has 15 amino acids. CDR3 amino acids: CASRWGTGGEETQYF. The CDR3 DNA is TGTGCCAGCAGGTGGGGGACAGGGGGCGAAGAGACCCAGTACTTC.

This clone came up a few times. The genes are TRBV27 and TRBJ1-2; D perhaps matches TRBD1 (5 bases). Trimming shortened V by 6 bases and J by 7 bases, and 12 bases separated the two germline ends. Germline V lookup: CDR1 MNHEY, CDR2 SMNVEV (reference sequence). The CDR3 is made up of 12 amino acids. CDR3 residues: CASSSDRRGYTF. CDR3 in DNA: TGTGCCAGCAGCTCTGACAGACGTGGCTACACCTTC.

The rearrangement uses TRBV14 and TRBJ2-1; the D gene is possibly TRBD2 (6 bases). The CDR3 consists of 13 residues. Trimming stripped 1 base from V and 8 bases from J, with 9 bases between. Germline V gene data show CDR1 as SGHDN and CDR2 as FVKESK. CDR3 in amino acids: CASSQVWGDEQFF. DNA of the CDR3: TGTGCCAGCAGCCAAGTGTGGGGGGATGAGCAGTTCTTC. The full variable domain, completed using reference TRBV14 and TRBJ2-1, is EAGVTQFPSHSVIEKGQTVTLRCDPISGHDNLYWYRRVMGKEIKFLLHFVKESKQDESGMPNNRFLAERTGGTYSTLKVQPAELEDSGVYFCASSQVWGDEQFFGPGTRLTVL.

The genes are TRBV4-1 and TRBJ2-6; TRBD1 matches 12 bases. Germline lookup yields CDR1 MGHRA and CDR2 YSYEKL. V shed 3 bases and J 4 bases; nucleotides not matched to a gene: 4. CDR3 length: 17 residues. The CDR3 spells CASSHGTGGSGANVLTF. The CDR3 DNA follows: TGCGCCAGCAGCCATGGGACAGGGGGCTCGGGGGCCAACGTCCTGACTTTC.

By share, this clone counts as medium-sized (0.01 to 0.1%). V is TRBV19 and J is TRBJ2-1, with a tentative D call TRBD2 (5 bases). Trimming cost V 6 bases and J 6 bases, with 18 bases left between them. This CDR3 is built from 15 residues. The V gene's germline CDR1 is LNHDA and CDR2 SQIVND (reference sequence). The CDR3 bases are TGTGCCAGTAGCCGCGGGCACATCGTGGGCAATGAGCAGTTCTTC. The encoded protein is CASSRGHIVGNEQFF.

The genes are TRBV5-4 and TRBJ2-7; 7 nucleotides match TRBD2. CDR1 SGHNT and CDR2 YYREEE come from the germline V gene (reference sequence). The CDR3 totals 15 residues. Trimming took 0 bases from V and 4 from J; bases not matched to a gene: 7. CDR3 amino acids: CASSLALAPAYEQYF. For the CDR3, the DNA is TGTGCCAGCAGCTTGGCACTAGCGCCCGCTTACGAGCAGTACTTC.

The chain links TRBV7-9 to TRBJ2-1, with no clear D. Trimming removed 1 base at V and 0 bases at J, with 7 bases between. The CDR3 length is 15 residues. CDR1 and CDR2 (germline): SEHNR, FQNEAQ (reference sequence). The CDR3 sequence is CASSLESYSYNEQFF. In DNA, the CDR3 is TGTGCCAGCAGCTTAGAAAGCTACTCCTACAATGAGCAGTTCTTC.

The chain carries TRBV2 and TRBJ2-7; D remains ambiguous. CDR3 length equals 13 residues. The germline gives CDR1 SNHLY, CDR2 FYNNEI. Trimming took off 8 bases at V and 2 bases at J, with 13 bases between the two ends. DNA for the CDR3: TGTGCCAGCCGAGTTAAGCAGGCCTACGAGCAGTACTTC. It encodes CASRVKQAYEQYF. Drawing the rest from reference TRBV2 and TRBJ2-7, the complete variable domain is EPEVTQTPSHQVTQMGQEVILRCVPISNHLYFYWYRQILGQKVEFLVSFYNNEISEKSEIFDDQFSVERPDGSNFTLKIRSTKLEDSAMYFCASRVKQAYEQYFGPGTRLTVT.

V gene TRBV19 combines with J gene TRBJ1-6; perhaps TRBD1 as D (5 bases). V lost 8 bases, J lost 7 bases, and 9 bases lay in between. From germline, CDR1 is LNHDA and CDR2 SQIVND (reference sequence). This CDR3 spans 12 amino acids. The CDR3 DNA is TGTGCCAGTGCAGGGAGGAATTCACCCCTCCACTTT. Translation gives CASAGRNSPLHF.

The chain employs TRBV10-1 and TRBJ2-1; the match to TRBD1 covers 11 bases. Germline lookup yields CDR1 WNHNN and CDR2 SYGVQD (reference sequence). With 6 bases clipped from V and 6 bases from J, the junction kept 7 bases outside the gene matches. The CDR3 has 15 residues. CDR3: CASSDPGTGGNEQFF. The CDR3, as DNA: TGCGCCAGCAGCGATCCCGGGACAGGGGGCAATGAGCAGTTCTTC.

As regards this clone: The same CDR3 arises from other DNA sequences in this sample as well. The chain recombines TRBV11-2 with TRBJ2-7; D is unclear. V gave up 0 bases and J gave up 3 bases, with 9 bases separating them. Per the germline V gene, CDR1 is SGHAT and CDR2 is FQNNGV. This CDR3 contains 14 residues. The CDR3 spells CASSLDPSGYEQYF. The DNA of the CDR3 is TGTGCCAGCAGCTTAGATCCGTCCGGCTACGAGCAGTACTTC.

This clone is a singleton in its sample. The gene calls are TRBV14 and TRBJ1-5; the D gene is possibly TRBD1 (6 bases). The germline V and J ends were trimmed by 3 bases and 6 bases, with 9 bases remaining between them. The germline CDR1 and CDR2 sequences are SGHDN and FVKESK. CDR3 size: 13 residues. The CDR3 nucleotides read TGTGCCAGCAGCCAGGGGGGGGCTCAGCCCCAGCATTTT. This encodes CASSQGGAQPQHF.

The genes are TRBV6-5 and TRBJ2-7; TRBD2 matches 7 bases. Germline V gives CDR1 MNHEY, CDR2 SVGAGI. The CDR3 has 14 amino acids. The V segment lost 2 bases and the J segment 3 bases; nucleotides outside the gene matches: 4. CDR3 nucleotide sequence: TGTGCCAGCAGTTACGGACTAGTCGGCTACGAGCAGTACTTC. It yields the protein CASSYGLVGYEQYF.

The J gene is TRBJ2-1, the V gene TRBV7-9; D gene ambiguous. The CDR3 is 13 amino acids. V was clipped by 5 bases and J by 4 bases, with 9 bases between them. Germline-derived CDR1 and CDR2 are SEHNR and FQNEAQ (reference sequence). The CDR3 sequence is CASSPEGYNEQFF. The DNA of the CDR3 is TGTGCCAGCAGCCCCGAAGGTTACAATGAGCAGTTCTTC.

A few counts support this clone. The chain joins TRBV9 to TRBJ2-1; 11 nucleotides agree with TRBD2. V trimming: 1 base; J trimming: 4 bases; junction bases outside the gene matches: 10. Germline V CDR1 and CDR2: SGDLS, YYNGEE. This CDR3 comprises 18 residues. CDR3 protein: CASSVSHLLAGEYNEQFF. DNA for the CDR3: TGTGCCAGCAGCGTATCCCACTTACTAGCGGGAGAATACAATGAGCAGTTCTTC.

The chain combines TRBV7-9 with TRBJ2-2; TRBD1 is a possible D gene (5 bases). The CDR3 is 15 residues long. The V and J ends lost 1 base and 3 bases respectively, with 9 bases between them. The germline CDR1 and CDR2 sequences are SEHNR and FQNEAQ (reference sequence). The CDR3 sequence is CASSLGMTDTGELFF. The CDR3 nucleotides read TGTGCCAGCAGCTTAGGGATGACAGACACCGGGGAGCTGTTTTTT.

This clone was recorded only once. The V gene is TRBV11-3, the J gene TRBJ2-3, with 12 bases fitting TRBD2. Germline V CDR1 and CDR2: SGHNT, YENEEA. This CDR3 has 15 residues. V lost 5 bases to trimming and J lost 5 bases; unmatched junction nucleotides: 5. CDR3 bases: TGTGCCAGCAGCCCTAGCGGGGGGGCCGGAGATACGCAGTATTTT. Protein sequence: CASSPSGGAGDTQYF. The variable domain in full, completed from reference TRBV11-3 and TRBJ2-3, reads EAGVVQSPRYKIIEKKQPVAFWCNPISGHNTLYWYLQNLGQGPELLIRYENEEAVDDSQLPKDRFSAERLKGVDSTLKIQPAELGDSAVYLCASSPSGGAGDTQYFGPGTRLTVL.

This clone was found a few times. The chain joins TRBV5-1 to TRBJ2-3, with 9 positions matching TRBD1. V was pared by 9 bases and J by 4 bases, with 12 bases of the junction left unmatched. CDR1 SGHRS and CDR2 YFSETQ come from the germline V gene. The CDR3 has 15 amino acids. CDR3 sequence reads: CATARQGEYSDTQYF. CDR3 DNA sequence: TGCGCCACCGCCCGACAGGGGGAGTATTCAGATACGCAGTATTTT.

CDR3 coding DNA: TGTGCCAGCAGCCCGGGGACAGGGGAATTTAATCAGCCCCAGCATTTT. It codes for CASSPGTGEFNQPQHF. This rearrangement joins TRBV9 to TRBJ1-5, with 10 bases aligning to TRBD1. V shed 4 bases, J shed 4 bases, and the junction held 8 bases outside the gene matches. This CDR3 region has 16 residues. Germline lookup yields CDR1 SGDLS and CDR2 YYNGEE.